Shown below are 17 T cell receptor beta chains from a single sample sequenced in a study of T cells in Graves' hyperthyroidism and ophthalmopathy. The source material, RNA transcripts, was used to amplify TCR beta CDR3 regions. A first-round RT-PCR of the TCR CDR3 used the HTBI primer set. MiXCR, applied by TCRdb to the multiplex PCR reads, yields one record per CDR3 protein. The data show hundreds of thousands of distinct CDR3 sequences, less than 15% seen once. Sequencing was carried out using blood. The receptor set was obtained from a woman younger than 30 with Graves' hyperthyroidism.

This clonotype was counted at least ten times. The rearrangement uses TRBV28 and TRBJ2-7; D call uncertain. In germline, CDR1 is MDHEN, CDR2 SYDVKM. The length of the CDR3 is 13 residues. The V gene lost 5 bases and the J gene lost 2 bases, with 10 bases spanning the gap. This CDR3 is CASSHPGPYEQYF. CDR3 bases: TGTGCCAGCAGTCACCCCGGCCCCTACGAGCAGTACTTC.

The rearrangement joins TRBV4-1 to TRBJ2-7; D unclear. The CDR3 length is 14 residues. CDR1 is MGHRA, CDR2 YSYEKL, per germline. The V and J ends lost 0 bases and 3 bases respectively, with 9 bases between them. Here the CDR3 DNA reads TGCGCCAGCAGCCAAGATAGGGTACTCTACGAGCAGTACTTC. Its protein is CASSQDRVLYEQYF.

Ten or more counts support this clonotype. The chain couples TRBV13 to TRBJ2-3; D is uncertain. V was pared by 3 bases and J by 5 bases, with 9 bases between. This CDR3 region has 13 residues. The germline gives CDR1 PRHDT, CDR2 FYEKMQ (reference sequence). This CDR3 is CASSFREEDTQYF. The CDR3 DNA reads TGTGCCAGCAGCTTTCGAGAGGAAGATACGCAGTATTTT.

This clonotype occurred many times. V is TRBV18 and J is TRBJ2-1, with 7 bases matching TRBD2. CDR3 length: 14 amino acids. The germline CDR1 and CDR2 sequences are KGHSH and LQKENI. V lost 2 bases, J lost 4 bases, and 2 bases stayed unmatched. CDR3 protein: CASSPAAGYNEQFF. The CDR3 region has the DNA TGTGCCAGCTCACCAGCAGCGGGGTACAATGAGCAGTTCTTC.

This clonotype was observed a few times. The CDR3 nucleotides are TGTGCCAGCAGCTTAAAGGGCGGGGTAGGGGAAAAACTGTTTTTT. Translation: CASSLKGGVGEKLFF. This chain connects TRBV7-9 to TRBJ1-4, with D uncertain. This CDR3 has 15 amino acids. Trimming left V 2 bases short and J 8 bases short, with 15 bases between. From germline, CDR1 is SEHNR and CDR2 FQNEAQ (reference sequence).

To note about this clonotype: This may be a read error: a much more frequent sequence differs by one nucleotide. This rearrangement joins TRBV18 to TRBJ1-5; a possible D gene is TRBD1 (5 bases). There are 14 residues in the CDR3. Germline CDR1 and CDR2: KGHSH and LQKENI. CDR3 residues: CTSSPGQDIRPQHF. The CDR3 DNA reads TGTACCAGCTCACCAGGGCAGGATATTAGGCCCCAGCATTTT.

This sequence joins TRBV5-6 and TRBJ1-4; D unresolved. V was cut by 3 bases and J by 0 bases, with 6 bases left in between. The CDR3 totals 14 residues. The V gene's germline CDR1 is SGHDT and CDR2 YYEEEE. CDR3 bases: TGTGCCAGCAGCTACATAGCAACTAATGAAAAACTGTTTTTT. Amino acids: CASSYIATNEKLFF. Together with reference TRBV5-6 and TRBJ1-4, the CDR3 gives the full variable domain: DAGVTQSPTHLIKTRGQQVTLRCSPKSGHDTVSWYQQALGQGPQFIFQYYEEEERQRGNFPDRFSGHQFPNYSSELNVNALLLGDSALYLCASSYIATNEKLFFGSGTQLSVL.

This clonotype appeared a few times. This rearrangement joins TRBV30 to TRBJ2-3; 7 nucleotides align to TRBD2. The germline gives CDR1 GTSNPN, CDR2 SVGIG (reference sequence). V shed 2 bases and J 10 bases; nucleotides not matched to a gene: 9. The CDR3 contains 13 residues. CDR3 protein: CAWSFAGVTAQYF. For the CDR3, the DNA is TGTGCCTGGAGTTTTGCGGGAGTAACGGCGCAGTATTTT.

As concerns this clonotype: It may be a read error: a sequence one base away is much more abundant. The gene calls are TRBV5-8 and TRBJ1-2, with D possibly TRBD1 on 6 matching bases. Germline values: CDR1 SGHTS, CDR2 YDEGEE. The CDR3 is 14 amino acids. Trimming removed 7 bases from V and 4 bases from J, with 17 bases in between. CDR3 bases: TGTGCCAGCGGCCTCGCAGGGGACATCTATGGCTACACCTTC. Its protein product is CASGLAGDIYGYTF.

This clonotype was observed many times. DNA of the CDR3: TGTGCCAGCAGTGAGGCGGGAGGGCCGGGCACCGGGGAGCTGTTTTTT. Translated: CASSEAGGPGTGELFF. The chain uses TRBV2 and TRBJ2-2; the match to TRBD2 covers 9 bases. The germline V gene encodes CDR1 SNHLY and CDR2 FYNNEI. V lost 3 bases, J lost 4 bases, and 6 bases stayed unmatched. The CDR3 consists of 16 residues.

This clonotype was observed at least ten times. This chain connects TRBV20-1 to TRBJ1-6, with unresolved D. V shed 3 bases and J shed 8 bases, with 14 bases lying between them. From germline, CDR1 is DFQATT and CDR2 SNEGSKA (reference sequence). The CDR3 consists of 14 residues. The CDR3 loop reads CSARRTRGYSPLHF. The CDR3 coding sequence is TGCAGTGCTAGGAGGACCCGAGGGTATTCACCCCTCCACTTT.

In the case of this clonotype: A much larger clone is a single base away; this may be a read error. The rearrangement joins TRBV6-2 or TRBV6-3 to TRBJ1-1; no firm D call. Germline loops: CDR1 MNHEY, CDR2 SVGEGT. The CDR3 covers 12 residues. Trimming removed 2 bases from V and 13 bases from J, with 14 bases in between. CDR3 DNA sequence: TGTGCCAGCAGTTACGCCTCTGTACGGGTTTTCTTT. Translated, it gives CASSYASVRVFF.

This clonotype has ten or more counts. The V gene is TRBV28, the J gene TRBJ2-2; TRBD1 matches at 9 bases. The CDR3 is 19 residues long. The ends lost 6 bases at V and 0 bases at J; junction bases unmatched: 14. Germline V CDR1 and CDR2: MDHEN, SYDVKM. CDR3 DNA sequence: TGTGCCAGCAGGGGGGGACAGGGAATTTTGGGTTCGAACACCGGGGAGCTGTTTTTT. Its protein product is CASRGGQGILGSNTGELFF.

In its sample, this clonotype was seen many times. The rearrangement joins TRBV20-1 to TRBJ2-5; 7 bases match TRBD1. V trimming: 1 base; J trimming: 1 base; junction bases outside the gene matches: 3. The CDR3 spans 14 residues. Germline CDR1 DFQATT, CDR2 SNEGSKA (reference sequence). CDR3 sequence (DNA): TGCAGTGCTAGAGTCACAGGGGTCCAAGAGACCCAGTACTTC. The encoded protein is CSARVTGVQETQYF.

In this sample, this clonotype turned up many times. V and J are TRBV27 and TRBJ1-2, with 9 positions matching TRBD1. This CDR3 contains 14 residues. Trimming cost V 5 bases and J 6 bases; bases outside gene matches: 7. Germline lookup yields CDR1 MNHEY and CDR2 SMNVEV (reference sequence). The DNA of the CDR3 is TGTGCCAGCAGTGTAACTAGACAGGGGGATGGCTACACCTTC. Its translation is CASSVTRQGDGYTF.

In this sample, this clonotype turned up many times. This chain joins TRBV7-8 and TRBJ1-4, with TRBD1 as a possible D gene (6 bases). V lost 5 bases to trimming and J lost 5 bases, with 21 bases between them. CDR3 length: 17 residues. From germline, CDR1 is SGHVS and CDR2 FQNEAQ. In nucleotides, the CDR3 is TGTGCCAGCAGCCCGCGTTCGAGGGGGGACCTGAATGAAAAACTGTTTTTT. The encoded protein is CASSPRSRGDLNEKLFF.

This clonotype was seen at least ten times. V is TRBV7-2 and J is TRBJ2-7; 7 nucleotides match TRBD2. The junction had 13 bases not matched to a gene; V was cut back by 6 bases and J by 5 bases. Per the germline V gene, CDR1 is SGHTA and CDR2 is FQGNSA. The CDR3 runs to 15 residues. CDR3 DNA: TGTGCCAGCAGTTTATTAGCGGGTACTCTCCACGAGCAGTACTTC. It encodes CASSLLAGTLHEQYF.